The 29 T cell receptor beta chains below were found in one sample sequenced in a study of shared clonotypes between healthy human individuals. Data came from immunoSEQ multiplex PCR; TCRdb stores just in-frame clones and leaves some out. The sample consists of some 240,000 clones, 65% of them appearing once. The sample taken for sequencing was memory CD4+ T cells sorted from blood. Subset meaning: CD45RA-negative fraction. The receptors come from a young man in good health.

The sample holds a few counts of this clone. The chain joins TRBV14 to TRBJ2-7; 8 bases map to TRBD1. The CDR3 contains 15 residues. Germline V gene lookup returns CDR1 SGHDN and CDR2 FVKESK. After removal of 3 bases from V and 5 bases from J, the junction contained 9 bases not matched to a gene. For the CDR3, the DNA is TGTGCCAGCAGCCATTTCAGCAGGGGGCGCGACGAGCAGTACTTC. It is translated as CASSHFSRGRDEQYF.

This clone was seen more than once but under ten times. The chain carries TRBV27 and TRBJ2-7, with 9 bases that match TRBD1. The CDR3 spans 14 residues. Germline trimming cut 6 bases from V and 1 base from J; bases unmatched to any gene: 4. Looked up from germline, CDR1 is MNHEY and CDR2 is SMNVEV (reference sequence). In nucleotides, the CDR3 is TGTGCCAGCAGACGGACAGGGGATTCCTACGAGCAGTACTTC. It yields the protein CASRRTGDSYEQYF.

This rearrangement joins TRBV7-9 to TRBJ2-5; the D call may be TRBD1 or TRBD2 (5 bases each). This CDR3 has 15 residues. Germline V gene sequence: CDR1 SEHNR, CDR2 FQNEAQ (reference sequence). The ends were cut back, 1 base at V and 2 bases at J, with 11 bases in the middle. The CDR3 region is CASSLGVGEQETQYF. CDR3 in DNA: TGTGCCAGCAGCTTAGGGGTGGGGGAACAAGAGACCCAGTACTTC.

The chain is built from TRBV18 and TRBJ1-5, with D unresolved. Per the germline V gene, CDR1 is KGHSH and CDR2 is LQKENI. V was pared by 4 bases and J by 9 bases, with 19 bases between. This CDR3 region has 15 residues. The CDR3 DNA is TGTGCCAGCTCACTGAACAGTGGGCTCGGTTGGCCCCAGCATTTT. This translates into CASSLNSGLGWPQHF.

V is TRBV10-3 and J is TRBJ2-7, with 7 nucleotides matching TRBD2. Germline V lookup: CDR1 ENHRY, CDR2 SYGVKD. With V trimmed by 8 bases and J by 6 bases, 4 bases remained unmatched. The CDR3 is 11 residues long. CDR3 in DNA: TGTGCCATCCGTGGCGGGGGCGAGCAGTACTTC. Its translation is CAIRGGGEQYF.

This clone was detected a few times. J is TRBJ2-5 and V is TRBV10-3; D unresolved. Trimming removed 11 bases from V and 5 bases from J, with 21 bases in between. Looked up from germline, CDR1 is ENHRY and CDR2 is SYGVKD. This CDR3 is 14 amino acids long. In DNA, the CDR3 is TGTGCCTCCGGAGCCAAGGAGCTGGGCGAGACCCAGTACTTC. It yields the protein CASGAKELGETQYF.

The rearrangement uses TRBV7-7 and TRBJ1-1; 7 nucleotides line up with TRBD1. The CDR3 runs 13 residues. The V gene's germline CDR1 is SSHAT and CDR2 FNYEAQ (reference sequence). The CDR3 spells CAGDRPDGGEAFF. The DNA for the CDR3 is TGTGCTGGGGACAGACCCGACGGCGGTGAAGCTTTCTTT.

This clone was counted only a few times. The chain couples TRBV5-1 to TRBJ2-1; 10 bases align to TRBD2. CDR1 and CDR2 (germline): SGHRS, YFSETQ. V lost 4 bases to trimming and J lost 2 bases; unmatched junction nucleotides: 6. The CDR3 has 16 amino acids. The CDR3 reads CASSAGLAVTYNEQFF. CDR3 DNA sequence: TGCGCCAGCAGCGCAGGACTAGCGGTTACCTACAATGAGCAGTTCTTC.

The gene calls are TRBV7-9 and TRBJ1-2, with D possibly being TRBD1 (5 bases). From germline, CDR1 is SEHNR and CDR2 FQNEAQ (reference sequence). Trimming removed 5 bases at V and 7 bases at J, with 20 bases between. The CDR3 extends over 15 amino acids. The CDR3 loop is CASSLGQGLLAGYTF. DNA for the CDR3: TGTGCCAGCAGCCTCGGCCAGGGTCTTCTTGCTGGCTACACCTTC.

A single count supports this clone. The rearrangement uses TRBV4-3 and TRBJ2-1; D may be TRBD2 (7 bases). Germline V gene lookup returns CDR1 LGHNA and CDR2 YSLEER. Trimming cost V 0 bases and J 10 bases, with 16 bases left between them. CDR3 length: 15 residues. CDR3 in amino acids: CASSQDRGAAREQFF. In DNA form, the CDR3 reads TGCGCCAGCAGCCAAGACCGGGGGGCAGCTCGAGAGCAGTTCTTC.

The chain links TRBV25-1 to TRBJ2-1; maybe TRBD2 (6 bases). With 2 bases removed from V and 7 bases from J, the gap between germline ends came to 18 bases. The length of the CDR3 is 16 residues. The V gene's germline CDR1 is MGHDK and CDR2 SYGVNS. The DNA of the CDR3 is TGTGCCAGCAGTGAACCGACGGGGGACTCACGGAATGAGCAGTTCTTC. It codes for CASSEPTGDSRNEQFF. The complete variable domain, with remaining parts taken from reference TRBV25-1 and TRBJ2-1, reads EADIYQTPRYLVIGTGKKITLECSQTMGHDKMYWYQQDPGMELHLIHYSYGVNSTEKGDLSSESTVSRIRTEHFPLTLESARPSHTSQYLCASSEPTGDSRNEQFFGPGTRLTVL.

This chain links TRBV10-3 with TRBJ1-1; 8 positions match TRBD1. The V gene's germline CDR1 is ENHRY and CDR2 SYGVKD. After removal of 4 bases from V and 1 base from J, the junction contained 5 bases not matched to a gene. The CDR3 extends over 15 amino acids. The CDR3 region has the DNA TGTGCCATCAGTGGCTCCGGGACAGGGAACACTGAAGCTTTCTTT. It is translated as CAISGSGTGNTEAFF.

The chain uses TRBV30 and TRBJ1-3, with 9 bases aligning to TRBD1. Germline V lookup: CDR1 GTSNPN, CDR2 SVGIG (reference sequence). Trimming cost V 3 bases and J 1 base; bases outside gene matches: 4. CDR3 length equals 15 residues. The CDR3 region has the DNA TGTGCCTGGAGGGACAGGGGAAAATCTGGAAACACCATATATTTT. It specifies CAWRDRGKSGNTIYF.

The chain uses TRBV2 and TRBJ2-1; no clear D. Germline loops: CDR1 SNHLY, CDR2 FYNNEI. The CDR3 runs to 15 residues. The V gene lost 8 bases and the J gene lost 8 bases, with 22 bases spanning the gap. CDR3 amino acids: CASCLPPPRPDEQFF. As DNA, the CDR3 is TGTGCCAGCTGTCTCCCCCCCCCAAGGCCCGATGAGCAGTTCTTC.

This clone was found many times. The chain carries TRBV7-2 and TRBJ2-3; the match to TRBD2 covers 11 bases. After removal of 5 bases from V and 6 bases from J, the junction contained 19 bases not matched to a gene. Germline lookup yields CDR1 SGHTA and CDR2 FQGNSA. This CDR3 contains 19 residues. The DNA for the CDR3 is TGTGCCAGCAGCGCCGGGGGACGGGGGGCTAGCGGGAGGTTGGATACGCAGTATTTT. This sequence encodes CASSAGGRGASGRLDTQYF.

The chain has TRBV13 and TRBJ2-1; D possibly uses TRBD1 or TRBD2 (6 bases each). The V end lost 1 base, the J end lost 8 bases, and 18 bases lay between the germline ends. The CDR3 is 16 residues long. Germline CDR1 reads PRHDT; CDR2 reads FYEKMQ (reference sequence). CDR3 nucleotide sequence: TGTGCCAGCAGCTTAGTGGCCCGGGGGCGCACCTATGAGCAGTTCTTC. The encoded protein is CASSLVARGRTYEQFF.

This clone was observed a handful of times. This rearrangement joins TRBV2 to TRBJ1-2; D gene uncertain. The germline CDR1 and CDR2 sequences are SNHLY and FYNNEI. The V gene lost 11 bases and the J gene lost 4 bases, with 20 bases spanning the gap. This CDR3 has 14 amino acids. The CDR3 nucleotides read TGTGCCTCTCCCGGGAGGACGGAGACCTATGGCTACACCTTC. This encodes CASPGRTETYGYTF.

The chain has TRBV7-7 and TRBJ1-1; D not resolved. The CDR3 runs to 17 residues. Germline lookup yields CDR1 SSHAT and CDR2 FNYEAQ (reference sequence). The CDR3 region has the DNA TGTGCTAGCGGTCCCAATACGCGCGCTGGCCCGAACACTGAAGCTTTCTTT. This encodes CASGPNTRAGPNTEAFF.

This sequence joins TRBV27 and TRBJ2-1; 7 bases agree with TRBD2. CDR1 and CDR2 (germline): MNHEY, SMNVEV (reference sequence). Trimming took 6 bases from V and 8 from J; bases not matched to a gene: 16. This CDR3 spans 16 amino acids. CDR3 sequence: CASRYLSGGRNDEQFF. The CDR3 DNA follows: TGTGCCAGCAGATACCTCAGTGGCGGGAGAAACGATGAGCAGTTCTTC.

The genes are TRBV10-2 and TRBJ2-3, with 12 bases matching TRBD2. Germline trimming cut 5 bases from V and 0 bases from J; bases unmatched to any gene: 9. CDR1 is WSHSY, CDR2 SAAADI, per germline. The CDR3 length is 18 residues. This CDR3 reads CASSTAGTSGLSTDTQYF. In nucleotides, the CDR3 is TGCGCCAGCAGTACGGCCGGGACTAGCGGGCTGAGCACAGATACGCAGTATTTT.

The V call is TRBV15, the J call TRBJ2-3; no clear D. V gave up 5 bases and J gave up 5 bases, with 8 bases separating them. There are 12 residues in the CDR3. Germline V gene sequence: CDR1 LNHNV, CDR2 YYDKDF (reference sequence). In DNA form, the CDR3 reads TGTGCCACCAGCTCCCTGGGAGATACGCAGTATTTT. Translated, it gives CATSSLGDTQYF.

The V and J genes are TRBV7-9 and TRBJ2-1; 10 positions agree with TRBD1. This CDR3 is 15 amino acids long. Losses at the gene ends were 3 bases for V and 4 bases for J; bases not matched to a gene: 3. The germline CDR1 and CDR2 sequences are SEHNR and FQNEAQ (reference sequence). The CDR3 DNA follows: TGTGCCAGCAGCTTCGGGGACAGGGGATACAATGAGCAGTTCTTC. This encodes CASSFGDRGYNEQFF.

V is TRBV5-1 and J is TRBJ2-7; no firm D call. The CDR3 extends over 13 amino acids. Trimming removed 1 base at V and 2 bases at J, with 7 bases between. Germline lookup yields CDR1 SGHRS and CDR2 YFSETQ. Here the CDR3 DNA reads TGCGCCAGCAGCTTGAATGGGGCCTACGAGCAGTACTTC. Protein product: CASSLNGAYEQYF.

This clone was counted only a few times. The gene calls are TRBV6-1 and TRBJ2-7; D gene uncertain. The CDR3 length is 10 residues. From germline, CDR1 is MNHNS and CDR2 SASEGT. Trimming stripped 5 bases from V and 3 bases from J, with 2 bases between. The CDR3 here is CASSFYEQYF. In DNA, the CDR3 is TGTGCCAGCAGTTTCTACGAGCAGTACTTC.

V usage is TRBV29-1 and J usage is TRBJ2-2; the D gene could be TRBD1 or TRBD2 (5 bases each). The CDR3 covers 15 residues. Trimming cost V 3 bases and J 6 bases, with 17 bases left between them. Germline values: CDR1 SQVTM, CDR2 ANQGSEA. In DNA form, the CDR3 reads TGCAGCGTTGAGGGACCTTTTGGGGCCCCCGGGGAGCTGTTTTTT. Its translation is CSVEGPFGAPGELFF.

This sequence joins TRBV5-6 and TRBJ2-1; TRBD2 is a possible D gene (6 bases). Trimming stripped 10 bases from V and 10 bases from J, with 9 bases between. Germline V CDR1 and CDR2: SGHDT, YYEEEE. This CDR3 is 9 amino acids long. The CDR3 DNA reads TGTGCCCGGGCGGGGGAGCAGTTCTTC. It codes for CARAGEQFF.

The chain is built from TRBV6-1 and TRBJ2-1, with TRBD1 as a possible D gene (6 bases). This CDR3 region has 14 residues. Germline CDR1 reads MNHNS; CDR2 reads SASEGT. With 4 bases removed from V and 6 bases from J, the gap between germline ends came to 13 bases. The CDR3 nucleotides are TGTGCCAGCAGTGTCTCTAGGGGGTTCAATGAGCAGTTCTTC. This gives the protein CASSVSRGFNEQFF.

This clone appeared a single time. The V call is TRBV2, the J call TRBJ2-1, with D possibly matching TRBD1 (6 bases). Trimming pared 6 bases from V and 3 bases from J, leaving 6 bases between. CDR1 is SNHLY and CDR2 is FYNNEI in the germline V gene. The CDR3 runs to 12 residues. For the CDR3, the DNA is TGTGCCAGCAGACAGGGCTACAATGAGCAGTTCTTC. It specifies CASRQGYNEQFF.

CDR3 protein: CASSQPSWKGTTDTQYF. CDR3 nucleotides: TGTGCCAGCAGCCAACCCTCATGGAAAGGGACCACAGATACGCAGTATTTT. The genes are TRBV14 and TRBJ2-3; the D gene could be TRBD1 or TRBD2 (5 bases each). Trimming left V 2 bases short and J 2 bases short, with 17 bases between. The CDR3 runs 17 residues. The germline V gene has CDR1 SGHDN and CDR2 FVKESK.